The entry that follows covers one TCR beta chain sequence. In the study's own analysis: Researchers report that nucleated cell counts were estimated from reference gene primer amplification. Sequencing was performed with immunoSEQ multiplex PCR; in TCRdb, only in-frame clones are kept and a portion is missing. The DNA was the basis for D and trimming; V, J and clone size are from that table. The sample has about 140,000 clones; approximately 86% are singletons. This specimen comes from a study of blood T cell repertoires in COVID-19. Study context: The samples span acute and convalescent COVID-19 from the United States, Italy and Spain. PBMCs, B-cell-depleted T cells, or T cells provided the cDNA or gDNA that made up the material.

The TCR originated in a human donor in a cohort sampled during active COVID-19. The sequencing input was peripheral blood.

In nucleotides, the CDR3 is TGTGCCAGCAGCCAAGGAGGGCGGGGGGACCAAGAGACCCAGTACTTC. Protein: CASSQGGRGDQETQYF. The V gene is TRBV3-1 (or the pseudogene TRBV3-2), the J gene TRBJ2-5; the match to TRBD2 covers 8 bases. The CDR3 contains 16 residues. Germline CDR1 and CDR2: LGHDT and YNNKEL (reference sequence). V shed 1 base and J 0 bases; nucleotides not matched to a gene: 4.